A selection of T cell receptor beta chains follows, all from one sample in a study of cytomegalovirus exposure and HLA in healthy donors. The repertoire was sequenced with immunoSEQ multiplex PCR; TCRdb's copy has only in-frame clones and lacks some. The sample has about 250,000 clones; 87% are singletons. The sequencing input was PBMCs. Source of these receptors: a man aged 18 to 29 in good health and CMV-seropositive. Both conserved end residues are trimmed from each CDR3.

V: TRBV11-2
CDR3: ASSPRLPGLTAGELF

V: TRBV7-2
CDR3: ASSLVWAARGEEQY

V: TRBV7-6
CDR3: ASSLTGGVTGELF

V: TRBV6-1
CDR3: ASSGWGFRYEQY

V: TRBV5-1
CDR3: ASSLGQTSSYNEQF

V: TRBV27
CDR3: ASTSGGGSVEQY

V: TRBV5-1
CDR3: ASKSGTEAF

V: TRBV28
CDR3: ASSETGAQTEKLF

V: TRBV5-1
CDR3: ASSFSGRSDTQY

V: TRBV6-5
CDR3: ASSYSWWERNYGYT

V: TRBV28
CDR3: ASSYAFYEQY

V: TRBV9
CDR3: ASSANLVGTDTQY

V: TRBV5-1
CDR3: ASSLEGREQY

V: TRBV18
CDR3: ASSPGTANTGELF

V: TRBV5-4
CDR3: ASSLVGQGIYGYT

V: TRBV5-6
CDR3: ASSLNGRFNEQF